This T cell receptor beta chain is from a study of ipilimumab plus nivolumab after autologous stem cell transplantation. Looking at the study overall: A median of roughly 8 nivolumab and a few ipilimumab doses were given.

CDR3 length equals 16 residues. CDR1 GTSNPN and CDR2 SVGIG come from the germline V gene (reference sequence). The protocol was immunoSEQ multiplex PCR, while the TCRdb copy is restricted to in-frame clones and leaves out a portion. The sample lists some 1,800 clones, 65% to 90% occurring once. Patients got ipilimumab 1 mg/kg beginning 14 to 28 days post-transplant. Patients got 3 mg/kg IV nivolumab weeks 1, 4, 7, 10, then biweekly through week 26. This TCR was sampled from a female donor with multiple myeloma. Sequencing was performed on PBMCs, taken in a trial of ipilimumab plus nivolumab as post-transplant consolidation. The chain links TRBV30 to TRBJ2-3, with 11 positions matching TRBD2. The CDR3 DNA is TGTGCACGGGGACAGACTAGCGGGATTAGTACAGATACGCAGTATTTT. Translated: CARGQTSGISTDTQYF. Looking up the rest from reference TRBV30 and TRBJ2-3 gives the full variable domain: SQTIHQWPATLVQPVGSPLSLECTVEGTSNPNLYWYRQAAGRGLQLLFYSVGIGQISSEVPQNLSASRPQDRQFILSSKKLLLSDSGFYLCARGQTSGISTDTQYFGPGTRLTVL.